This record concerns one T cell receptor beta chain sequence. Its antigen remains unidentified. This sample is drawn from a study of cytomegalovirus exposure and HLA in healthy donors. Study context: Membership in the Caucasian-associated ancestry cluster was found for approximately 85% of 300 to 500 genotyped donors. Broader study findings: Versus the approximately 670-donor mean, an Asian-associated ancestry cluster reportedly showed fewer N-insertions in a later analysis.

Germline V gene lookup returns CDR1 SGHKS and CDR2 YYEKEE (reference sequence). Trimming stripped 4 bases from V and 4 bases from J, with 6 bases between. The CDR3 runs to 12 residues. The PCR employed 60 Vbeta primers together with 13 Jbeta primers. The repertoire was sequenced with immunoSEQ multiplex PCR; TCRdb's copy has only in-frame clones and lacks some. Of about 98,000 clones listed, 80% to 85% are singletons. Source material: PBMCs. This clonotype originated in a man in his forties in good health and CMV-seronegative. This rearrangement joins TRBV5-5 to TRBJ1-5; D is unresolved. The CDR3 reads CASSPLNQPQHF. CDR3 in DNA: TGTGCCAGCAGCCCCCTAAATCAGCCCCAGCATTTT.